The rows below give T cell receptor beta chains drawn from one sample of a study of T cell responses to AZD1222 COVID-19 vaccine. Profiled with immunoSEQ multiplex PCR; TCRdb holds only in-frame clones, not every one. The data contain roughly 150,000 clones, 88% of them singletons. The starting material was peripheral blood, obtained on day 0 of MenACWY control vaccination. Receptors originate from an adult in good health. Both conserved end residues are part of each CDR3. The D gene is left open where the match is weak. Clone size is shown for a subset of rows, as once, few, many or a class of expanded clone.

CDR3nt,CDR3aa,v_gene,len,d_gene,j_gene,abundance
TGTGCCAGTAGTATAGCGGGGAGTGGAAACACCATATATTTT,CASSIAGSGNTIYF,TRBV19,14,-,TRBJ1-3,-
TGTGCCAGCAGCTTAGTTGCCGCTAGCGGGGGCTCCTACGAGCAGTACTTC,CASSLVAASGGSYEQYF,TRBV7-2,17,TRBD2,TRBJ2-7,-
TGTGCCAGCAGTTACGTTACAGGGGATCAGCCCCAGCATTTT,CASSYVTGDQPQHF,TRBV6-6,14,TRBD1,TRBJ1-5,-
TGTGCCAGCAGCGCGGGAAGCGGGAGTATTGTGTACAATGAGCAGTTCTTC,CASSAGSGSIVYNEQFF,TRBV9,17,TRBD2,TRBJ2-1,once
TGCGCCAGCAGCCTAAATCCCTACGACAGCTATGGCTACACCTTC,CASSLNPYDSYGYTF,TRBV5-1,15,-,TRBJ1-2,-
TGTGCCAGCAGCCAAGAGGGGGCGGGGGATCCAAATGAGCAGTTCTTC,CASSQEGAGDPNEQFF,TRBV4-2,16,-,TRBJ2-1,-
TGTGCCTGGAGTGTTACGGGACGACTAAACGAGCAGTACTTC,CAWSVTGRLNEQYF,TRBV30,14,-,TRBJ2-7,-
TGTGCCAGCAGCGGGCCCGGGTCCGACACCATATATTTT,CASSGPGSDTIYF,TRBV7-3,13,-,TRBJ1-3,-
TGTGCCAGCAGCCCCCGCGTTTGGGGGGAGAACACTGAAGCTTTCTTT,CASSPRVWGENTEAFF,TRBV5-6,16,-,TRBJ1-1,-
TGTGCCAGCAACCGGGGACTAGCGAGCACAGATACGCAGTATTTT,CASNRGLASTDTQYF,TRBV6-5,15,TRBD2,TRBJ2-3,-
TGTGCCAGTAGTATCCAGCCCTCCCGGGGTGGCTACACCTTC,CASSIQPSRGGYTF,TRBV19,14,-,TRBJ1-2,-
TGTGCCAGCAGCTTCGGACAGGCAGCTAACTATGGCTACACCTTC,CASSFGQAANYGYTF,TRBV7-9,15,TRBD1,TRBJ1-2,-
TGTGCCAGCAGCTTGGCACCCGACGATACGCAGTATTTT,CASSLAPDDTQYF,TRBV5-5,13,-,TRBJ2-3,-
TGTGCCAGCAGTTTTGGGGGGCGCCGGGGCTACACCTTC,CASSFGGRRGYTF,TRBV12-3/TRBV12-4,13,-,TRBJ1-2,-
TGTGCCAGCAGCAAAGAGGAACACGGAGACACAGATACGCAGTATTTT,CASSKEEHGDTDTQYF,TRBV21-1,16,-,TRBJ2-3,-
TGCAGTGCTAGTCGGGGGGCTGACGGGGAGCTGTTTTTT,CSASRGADGELFF,TRBV20-1,13,-,TRBJ2-2,-
TGTGCCAGCAGCTTACGGGAGACCCCCACGGAACCCTACGAGCAGTACTTC,CASSLRETPTEPYEQYF,TRBV11-2,17,-,TRBJ2-7,-
TGTGCCAGTAGGCCCGGGGCCGTAAACACTGAAGCTTTCTTT,CASRPGAVNTEAFF,TRBV19,14,-,TRBJ1-1,-
TGTGCCAGCAGTGAAACAAGCGGAACTGAAGCTTTCTTT,CASSETSGTEAFF,TRBV25-1,13,-,TRBJ1-1,-
TGTGCCAGCGGAACCGGGGGCGTTCAGCCCCAGCATTTT,CASGTGGVQPQHF,TRBV2,13,-,TRBJ1-5,-
TGTGCCAGCAGCTTGGGGCCCCCGAACAGCGACACTGAAGCTTTCTTT,CASSLGPPNSDTEAFF,TRBV5-6,16,-,TRBJ1-1,-
TGTGCCAGCAGCTTAGCCCCTAGCGGAGGGGAGAATGAGCAGTTCTTC,CASSLAPSGGENEQFF,TRBV11-2,16,TRBD2,TRBJ2-1,-
TGCGCCAGCAGCCGGGAGAGGGATCAGGCTCATGGTTCACCCCTCCACTTT,CASSRERDQAHGSPLHF,TRBV5-1,17,-,TRBJ1-6,-
TGTGCCAGCAGCCGGAGACAGGGTAGCGGCTACACCTTC,CASSRRQGSGYTF,TRBV12-3/TRBV12-4,13,TRBD1,TRBJ1-2,few